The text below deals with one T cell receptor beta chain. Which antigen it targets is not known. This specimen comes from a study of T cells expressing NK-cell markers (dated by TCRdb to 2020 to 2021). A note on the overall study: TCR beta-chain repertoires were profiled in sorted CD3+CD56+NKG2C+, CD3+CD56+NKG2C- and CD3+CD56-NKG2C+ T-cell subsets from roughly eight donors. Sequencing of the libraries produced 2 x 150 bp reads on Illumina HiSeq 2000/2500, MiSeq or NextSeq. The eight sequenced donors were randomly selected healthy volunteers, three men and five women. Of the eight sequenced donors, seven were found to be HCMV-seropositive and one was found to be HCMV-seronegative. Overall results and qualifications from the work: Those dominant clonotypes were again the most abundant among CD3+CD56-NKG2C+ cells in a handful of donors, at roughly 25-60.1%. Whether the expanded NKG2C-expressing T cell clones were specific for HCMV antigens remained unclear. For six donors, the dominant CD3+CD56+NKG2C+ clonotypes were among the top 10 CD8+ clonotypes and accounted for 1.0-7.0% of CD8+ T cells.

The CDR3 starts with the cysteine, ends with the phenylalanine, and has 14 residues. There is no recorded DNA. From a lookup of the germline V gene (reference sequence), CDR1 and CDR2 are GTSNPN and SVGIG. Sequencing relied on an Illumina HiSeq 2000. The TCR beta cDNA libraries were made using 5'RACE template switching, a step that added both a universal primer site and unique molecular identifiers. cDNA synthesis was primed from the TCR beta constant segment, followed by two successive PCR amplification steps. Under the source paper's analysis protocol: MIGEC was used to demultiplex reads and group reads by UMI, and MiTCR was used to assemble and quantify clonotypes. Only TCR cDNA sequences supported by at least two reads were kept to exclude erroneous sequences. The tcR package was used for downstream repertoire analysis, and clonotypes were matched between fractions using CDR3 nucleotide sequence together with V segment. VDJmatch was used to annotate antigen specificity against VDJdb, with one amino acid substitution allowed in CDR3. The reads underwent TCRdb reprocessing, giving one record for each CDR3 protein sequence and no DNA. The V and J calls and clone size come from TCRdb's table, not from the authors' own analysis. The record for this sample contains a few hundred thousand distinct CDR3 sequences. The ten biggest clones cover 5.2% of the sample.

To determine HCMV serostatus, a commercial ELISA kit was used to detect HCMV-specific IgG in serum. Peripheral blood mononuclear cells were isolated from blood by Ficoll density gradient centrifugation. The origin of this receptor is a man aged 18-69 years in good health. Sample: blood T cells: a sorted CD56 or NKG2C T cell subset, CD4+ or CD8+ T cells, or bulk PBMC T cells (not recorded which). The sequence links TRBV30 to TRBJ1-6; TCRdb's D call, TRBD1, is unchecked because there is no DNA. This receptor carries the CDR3 CALNRNRDNSPLHF.